Presented here are 24 T cell receptor beta chains from one specimen sequenced in a study of cytomegalovirus exposure and HLA in healthy donors (dated by TCRdb to the late 2010s). The library was built by means of the immunoSEQ multiplex PCR assay. The multiplex PCR relied on a mix of 60 forward primers for TCR Vbeta segments and 13 reverse primers for TCR Jbeta segments. Imported from immuneACCESS, the table was reduced by TCRdb to in-frame sequences with V and J called. These copies leave out some clones; in studies compared against another copy, an unresolved V gene accounts for under half, and the cause of the remainder is not known. The sample contains roughly 150,000 clones, roughly 80% of them found a single time. The biggest ten clones account for about 9.1% of the sample. The specimen sequenced was PBMCs. The receptors shown here come from a man younger than 35 in good health and CMV-seropositive.

The rearrangement joins TRBV2 to TRBJ1-2, with D tentatively TRBD1 (5 bases). The CDR3 consists of 14 residues. V gave up 3 bases and J gave up 4 bases, with 12 bases separating them. Germline V gene data show CDR1 as SNHLY and CDR2 as FYNNEI. CDR3 in amino acids: CASSEGDSAYGYTF. For the CDR3, the DNA is TGTGCCAGCAGTGAGGGGGACTCAGCCTATGGCTACACCTTC.

This sequence joins TRBV15 and TRBJ2-2, with a tentative D call TRBD2 (5 bases). From germline, CDR1 is LNHNV and CDR2 YYDKDF (reference sequence). V was pared by 2 bases and J by 5 bases, with 6 bases between. The CDR3 length is 13 residues. This CDR3 is CATSRTGTGELFF. The CDR3 bases are TGTGCCACCAGCAGAACGGGGACCGGGGAGCTGTTTTTT.

The rearrangement joins TRBV5-8 to TRBJ1-4, with 10 bases aligning to TRBD1. V lost 4 bases to trimming and J lost 8 bases; unmatched junction nucleotides: 5. The CDR3 has 14 residues. Germline CDR1 and CDR2: SGHTS and YDEGEE. This CDR3 is CASSRGQGREKLFF. The CDR3 DNA is TGTGCCAGCAGCCGGGGACAGGGGCGGGAAAAACTGTTTTTT.

This clone was seen more than once but under ten times. This sequence joins TRBV11-2 and TRBJ1-2; 9 bases fit TRBD1. The germline V gene has CDR1 SGHAT and CDR2 FQNNGV. J lost 5 bases, V lost 3 bases, and 1 base had no gene match. The CDR3 spans 13 residues. CDR3 sequence: CASSLGQGYGYTF. The CDR3 DNA is TGTGCCAGCAGCTTGGGACAGGGATATGGCTACACCTTC.

The chain couples TRBV13 to TRBJ2-1, with 12 bases identical to TRBD2. With 3 bases clipped from V and 8 bases from J, the junction kept 2 bases outside the gene matches. Germline lookup yields CDR1 PRHDT and CDR2 FYEKMQ (reference sequence). The CDR3 is 14 amino acids. In DNA form, the CDR3 reads TGTGCCAGCAGCTTCGGACTAGCGGGATATGAGCAGTTCTTC. This sequence encodes CASSFGLAGYEQFF.

On this clone itself: This same CDR3 is encoded by further DNA sequences in the sample. The V gene is TRBV5-4, the J gene TRBJ1-2; the match to TRBD1 covers 11 bases. Trimming at V came to 4 bases and at J to 6 bases, leaving 2 bases not matched to a gene. CDR1 is SGHNT and CDR2 is YYREEE in the germline V gene (reference sequence). CDR3 length: 13 amino acids. The CDR3 here is CASSQGQGDGYTF. DNA of the CDR3: TGTGCCAGCAGCCAGGGACAGGGGGATGGCTACACCTTC.

This rearrangement joins TRBV6-1 to TRBJ2-5; 8 bases align to TRBD1. The CDR3 loop spans 19 amino acids. Trimming at V came to 2 bases and at J to 3 bases, leaving 17 bases not matched to a gene. In germline, CDR1 is MNHNS, CDR2 SASEGT. The CDR3 DNA reads TGTGCCAGCAGTGAAATAGTGTGGACAGGGAAGAGGGCTGAAGAGACCCAGTACTTC. This translates into CASSEIVWTGKRAEETQYF.

The chain employs TRBV10-3 and TRBJ2-7, with D possibly being TRBD1 (6 bases). Trimming pared 3 bases from V and 2 bases from J, leaving 11 bases between. The CDR3 covers 14 residues. Germline V gene lookup returns CDR1 ENHRY and CDR2 SYGVKD. The DNA for the CDR3 is TGTGCCATCAGTGACAGGGGCTCACCCTACGAGCAGTACTTC. Residues: CAISDRGSPYEQYF.

V and J are TRBV6-1 and TRBJ1-1; D might be TRBD1 (6 bases). The CDR3 runs to 13 residues. Germline CDR1 MNHNS, CDR2 SASEGT. V was pared by 5 bases and J by 9 bases, with 16 bases between. DNA for the CDR3: TGTGCCAGCAGTCCCGAGACAGGTTCAAAAGCTTTCTTT. This gives the protein CASSPETGSKAFF.

This chain connects TRBV6-5 to TRBJ1-4; a weak D match, TRBD1 (6 bases). CDR1 is MNHEY, CDR2 SVGAGI, per germline. The germline V and J ends were trimmed by 8 bases and 5 bases, with 18 bases remaining between them. The CDR3 extends over 15 amino acids. The CDR3 sequence: CASSMDSTRNEKLFF. The DNA of the CDR3 is TGTGCCAGCTCAATGGACAGTACTAGGAATGAAAAACTGTTTTTT.

The chain employs TRBV5-1 and TRBJ2-1; the D is unclear. The CDR3 runs 13 residues. The V gene's germline CDR1 is SGHRS and CDR2 YFSETQ. V was trimmed by 0 bases and J by 5 bases, leaving 6 bases between them. The CDR3 is CASSLVLNNEQFF. CDR3 DNA: TGCGCCAGCAGCTTGGTGCTAAACAATGAGCAGTTCTTC.

The chain carries TRBV9 and TRBJ1-4; 10 bases agree with TRBD1. The junction had 2 bases not matched to a gene; V was cut back by 3 bases and J by 3 bases. The germline V gene encodes CDR1 SGDLS and CDR2 YYNGEE. CDR3 length: 15 amino acids. The CDR3 loop is CASSAGQGANEKLFF. The DNA of the CDR3 is TGTGCCAGCAGCGCTGGACAGGGGGCTAATGAAAAACTGTTTTTT.

This rearrangement joins TRBV18 to TRBJ1-2; D ambiguous. The germline gives CDR1 KGHSH, CDR2 LQKENI. There are 14 residues in the CDR3. V was pared by 2 bases and J by 6 bases, with 13 bases between. CDR3 in DNA: TGTGCCAGCTCACCAGGGGAGGGAGGAGATGGCTACACCTTC. It codes for CASSPGEGGDGYTF.

The chain links TRBV6-5 to TRBJ2-1, with 9 bases fitting TRBD2. The CDR3 is 16 residues long. Looked up from germline, CDR1 is MNHEY and CDR2 is SVGAGI. Germline trimming cut 4 bases from V and 6 bases from J; bases unmatched to any gene: 10. The CDR3 DNA follows: TGTGCCAGCAGTTCCCAAGCGGGAGGAACCATCAATGAGCAGTTCTTC. Its protein product is CASSSQAGGTINEQFF.

This sequence joins TRBV7-8 and TRBJ1-1, with TRBD1 as a possible D gene (5 bases). Germline loops: CDR1 SGHVS, CDR2 FQNEAQ. The CDR3 runs 13 residues. Trimming took off 7 bases at V and 5 bases at J, with 14 bases between the two ends. CDR3 protein: CASTSRGGTEAFF. The CDR3 DNA is TGTGCCAGCACCTCGAGGGGAGGAACTGAAGCTTTCTTT.

The sample holds a few counts of this clone. The chain employs TRBV30 and TRBJ2-1, with D perhaps matching TRBD1 (5 bases). V lost 4 bases, J lost 10 bases, and 11 bases lay in between. Germline CDR1 reads GTSNPN; CDR2 reads SVGIG (reference sequence). The CDR3 spans 11 residues. In DNA, the CDR3 is TGTGCCTGGATTGAAGGGGAAGAGCAGTTCTTC. Translating it yields CAWIEGEEQFF.

A note on this clone: An end of the junction differs from the germline gene, which may be a read error. The chain joins TRBV27 to TRBJ2-7; D remains ambiguous. In germline, CDR1 is MNHEY, CDR2 SMNVEV (reference sequence). The CDR3 extends over 14 amino acids. In DNA, the CDR3 is TGTGCCAGCAGATTATCCGAGAGCTCCTACGAGCAGTACTTC. It translates to CASRLSESSYEQYF.

V is TRBV19 and J is TRBJ2-1, with 7 nucleotides matching TRBD1. This CDR3 spans 14 amino acids. The germline gives CDR1 LNHDA, CDR2 SQIVND (reference sequence). Unmatched junction bases numbered 9, after V lost 9 bases and J lost 4 bases. The chain's CDR3 is CASRLGQRYNEQFF. The CDR3 DNA reads TGTGCCAGCCGCTTGGGACAGCGTTACAATGAGCAGTTCTTC.

V gene TRBV7-9 combines with J gene TRBJ2-7, with D maybe TRBD1 (5 bases). CDR3 size: 14 residues. With 5 bases removed from V and 4 bases from J, the gap between germline ends came to 15 bases. Germline CDR1 is SEHNR and CDR2 is FQNEAQ (reference sequence). The CDR3: CASSPPQGRYEQYF. CDR3 DNA sequence: TGTGCCAGCAGCCCGCCCCAGGGAAGGTACGAGCAGTACTTC.

Only a few counts were recorded for this clone. V is TRBV2 and J is TRBJ2-7, with unresolved D. The CDR3 is made up of 11 amino acids. Deletions cut 8 bases from V and 5 bases from J, with 10 bases between. In germline, CDR1 is SNHLY, CDR2 FYNNEI. DNA for the CDR3: TGTGCCAGCCGACTTAATAACGAGCAGTACTTC. Translating gives CASRLNNEQYF.

The J gene is TRBJ1-3, the V gene TRBV29-1, with TRBD1 matching over 9 bases. Germline CDR1 SQVTM, CDR2 ANQGSEA. V trimming: 1 base; J trimming: 2 bases; junction bases outside the gene matches: 15. The CDR3 spans 19 residues. The CDR3 sequence: CSVEGPKQGARSPGNTIYF. As DNA, the CDR3 is TGCAGCGTTGAAGGTCCAAAACAGGGGGCGAGGAGCCCTGGAAACACCATATATTTT.

As concerns this clone: In the same sample, other DNA sequences code for this CDR3. The chain is built from TRBV27 and TRBJ1-1, with D perhaps TRBD1 (5 bases). Germline V CDR1 and CDR2: MNHEY, SMNVEV (reference sequence). Between the trimmed V and J ends, which lost 3 bases and 8 bases, there was a span of 7 bases. The CDR3 loop spans 11 amino acids. This chain's CDR3 is CASSFGGEAFF. CDR3 DNA: TGTGCCAGCAGTTTTGGGGGGGAAGCTTTCTTT.

The rearrangement joins TRBV7-6 to TRBJ1-1; tentatively, D is TRBD1 (6 bases). The ends were cut back, 2 bases at V and 1 base at J, with 17 bases in the middle. Germline V gene lookup returns CDR1 SGHVS and CDR2 FNYEAQ. This CDR3 contains 17 residues. CDR3 residues: CASSLNLGGPGNTEAFF. CDR3 DNA sequence: TGTGCCAGCAGCTTAAACCTCGGGGGGCCCGGGAACACTGAAGCTTTCTTT.

V usage is TRBV13 and J usage is TRBJ2-2, with 8 positions matching TRBD1. Germline loops: CDR1 PRHDT, CDR2 FYEKMQ (reference sequence). After removal of 4 bases from V and 4 bases from J, the junction contained 11 bases not matched to a gene. The CDR3 loop spans 17 amino acids. Here the CDR3 reads CASSSYRQGRRTGELFF. In DNA form, the CDR3 reads TGTGCCAGCAGCTCATATAGACAGGGGAGGCGCACCGGGGAGCTGTTTTTT.